This T cell receptor (beta chain) stems from a study of cytomegalovirus exposure and HLA in healthy donors. The PCR made use of 60 Vbeta and 13 Jbeta primers. The assay was immunoSEQ multiplex PCR, and TCRdb's table has in-frame clones only and misses some. This sample has approximately 140,000 clones, with 61% found just once. The sample was PBMCs. The sequence was obtained from a male donor in good health and CMV-seronegative.

CDR3 in amino acids: CASSFTSGGETQYF. The CDR3 coding sequence is TGTGCCAGCAGCTTTACTAGCGGGGGAGAGACCCAGTACTTC. The rearrangement joins TRBV11-2 to TRBJ2-5; TRBD2 matches at 11 bases. CDR1 and CDR2 (germline): SGHAT, FQNNGV. Germline trimming cut 3 bases from V and 4 bases from J; bases unmatched to any gene: 1. This CDR3 comprises 14 residues.